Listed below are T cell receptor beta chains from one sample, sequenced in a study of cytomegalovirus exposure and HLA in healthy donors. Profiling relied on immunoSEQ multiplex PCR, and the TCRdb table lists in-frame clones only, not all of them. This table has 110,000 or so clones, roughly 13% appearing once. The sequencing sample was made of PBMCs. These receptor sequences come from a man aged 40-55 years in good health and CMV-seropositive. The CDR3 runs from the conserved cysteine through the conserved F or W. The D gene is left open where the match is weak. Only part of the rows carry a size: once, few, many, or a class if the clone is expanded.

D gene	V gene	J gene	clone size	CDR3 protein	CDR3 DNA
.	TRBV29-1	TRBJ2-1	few	CSVGAEYNEQFF	TGCAGCGTTGGTGCAGAATACAATGAGCAGTTCTTC
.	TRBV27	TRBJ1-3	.	CASKSSRAGNTIYF	TGTGCCAGCAAGAGTTCTCGGGCTGGAAACACCATATATTTT
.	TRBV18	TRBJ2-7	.	CASSPNREINEQYF	TGTGCCAGCTCACCTAACAGGGAGATCAACGAGCAGTACTTC
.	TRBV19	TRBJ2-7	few	CASSIDSVSYEQYF	TGTGCCAGTAGTATAGACAGCGTCTCCTACGAGCAGTACTTC
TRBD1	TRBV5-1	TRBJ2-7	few	CASSLAEQGLYEQYF	TGCGCCAGCAGCTTGGCCGAACAGGGGCTCTACGAGCAGTACTTC
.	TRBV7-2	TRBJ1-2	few	CASSLELSRGGYTF	TGTGCCAGCAGCTTAGAACTGAGTAGGGGCGGCTACACCTTC
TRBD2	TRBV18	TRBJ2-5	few	CASSPRASGSGETQYF	TGTGCCAGCTCACCACGGGCTAGCGGGAGTGGAGAGACCCAGTACTTC
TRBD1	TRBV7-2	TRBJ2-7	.	CASSSDRVTYEQYF	TGTGCCAGCAGCTCGGACAGGGTTACCTACGAGCAGTACTTC
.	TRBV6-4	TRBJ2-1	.	CASSAVRGLPTGEQFF	TGTGCCAGCAGTGCCGTCCGGGGACTCCCGACGGGTGAGCAGTTCTTC
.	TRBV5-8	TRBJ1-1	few	CASSFWGGTEAFF	TGTGCCAGCAGCTTCTGGGGAGGCACTGAAGCTTTCTTT
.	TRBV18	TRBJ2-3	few	CASSPVSTTDTQYF	TGTGCCAGCTCACCAGTGAGTACCACAGATACGCAGTATTTT
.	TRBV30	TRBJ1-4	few	CAWSVVRRGEKLFF	TGTGCCTGGAGTGTAGTACGGCGCGGGGAAAAACTGTTTTTT
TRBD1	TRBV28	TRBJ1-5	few	CASSFLRDRRQPQHF	TGTGCCAGCAGTTTCCTCAGGGACAGGAGACAGCCCCAGCATTTT
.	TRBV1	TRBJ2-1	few	CTSSQDLGGRVAYNEQFF	TGCACCAGCAGCCAAGATCTAGGAGGGAGGGTAGCCTACAATGAGCAGTTCTTC
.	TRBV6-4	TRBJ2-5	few	CASSDQWGDETQYF	TGTGCCAGCAGCGATCAGTGGGGAGATGAGACCCAGTACTTC
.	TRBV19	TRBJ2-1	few	CASSIISASYNEQFF	TGTGCCAGTAGTATCATTAGCGCCTCCTACAATGAGCAGTTCTTC
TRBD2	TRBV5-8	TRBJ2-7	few	CASTSGLAGYEQYF	TGTGCCAGCACCTCCGGACTAGCGGGATACGAGCAGTACTTC
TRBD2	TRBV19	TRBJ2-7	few	CATRASGSSYEQYF	TGTGCCACTCGGGCTAGCGGGAGCTCCTACGAGCAGTACTTC
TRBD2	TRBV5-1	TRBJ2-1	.	CASSLRLAVYNEQFF	TGCGCCAGCAGCTTAAGGCTAGCGGTTTACAATGAGCAGTTCTTC
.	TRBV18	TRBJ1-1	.	CASSQGHYEAFF	TGTGCCAGCTCACAGGGACATTATGAAGCTTTCTTT
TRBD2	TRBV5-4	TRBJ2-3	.	CTSSSSTSVTDTQYF	TGTACCAGCAGCTCCTCGACTAGCGTAACAGATACGCAGTATTTT
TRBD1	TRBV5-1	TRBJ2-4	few	CASSSSVGTGQNIQYF	TGCGCCAGCAGCTCCTCCGTGGGGACAGGCCAAAACATTCAGTACTTC
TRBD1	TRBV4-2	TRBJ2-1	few	CASSLTWTGPNNEQFF	TGTGCCAGCAGCCTAACGTGGACAGGTCCCAACAATGAGCAGTTCTTC
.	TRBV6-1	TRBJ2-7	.	CASSGATAYEQYF	TGTGCCAGCAGTGGGGCGACAGCCTACGAGCAGTACTTC
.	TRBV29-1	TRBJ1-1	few	CSVLGFEGTEAFF	TGCAGCGTTTTGGGATTTGAGGGCACTGAAGCTTTCTTT
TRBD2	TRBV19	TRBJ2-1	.	CASTPNTGGRYNEQFF	TGTGCCAGTACCCCAAATACGGGAGGCCGCTACAATGAGCAGTTCTTC
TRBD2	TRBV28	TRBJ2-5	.	CASQVPGGETQYF	TGTGCCAGCCAGGTACCGGGAGGGGAGACCCAGTACTTC
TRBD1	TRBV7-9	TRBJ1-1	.	CASSRTGTGNMNTEAFF	TGTGCCAGCAGCCGGACGGGGACAGGGAACATGAACACTGAAGCTTTCTTT
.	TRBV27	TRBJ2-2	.	CASSSGPQIRRGELFF	TGTGCCAGCAGTTCTGGGCCGCAAATTCGACGCGGGGAGCTGTTTTTT
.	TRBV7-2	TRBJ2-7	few	CASRPGGQVGHEQYF	TGTGCCAGCAGACCGGGGGGACAGGTCGGCCACGAGCAGTACTTC
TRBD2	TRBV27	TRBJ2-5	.	CASRLAGQETQYF	TGTGCCAGCAGACTAGCGGGGCAAGAGACCCAGTACTTC
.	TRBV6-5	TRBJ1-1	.	CASQASNTEAFF	TGTGCCAGCCAGGCGTCGAACACTGAAGCTTTCTTT
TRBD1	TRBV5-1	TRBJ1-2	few	CASSFGQVQANYGYTF	TGCGCCAGCAGCTTCGGACAGGTCCAAGCTAACTATGGCTACACCTTC
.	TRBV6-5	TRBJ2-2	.	CASGVLLSGEMFF	TGTGCCAGCGGGGTACTTCTTTCAGGGGAGATGTTTTTT